The 26 T cell receptor beta chains below come from one sample, sequenced in a study of T cells after yellow fever vaccination. TCRdb reanalysed the 5' RACE reads using MiXCR and keeps one entry per CDR3 protein. The sample lists around 250,000 distinct CDR3 sequences, less than 9% seen once, with about 0.85% in the top ten. Sequenced material: CD4+ T cells sorted from PBMCs, taken 15 days after the yellow fever booster vaccination. These TCRs come from a man aged 30-40 years who received the YFV17D yellow fever vaccine.

This clonotype was seen repeatedly, ten times or more. This chain connects TRBV12-3 or TRBV12-4 to TRBJ1-2; 7 bases agree with TRBD1. The CDR3 has 15 residues. Trimming took 7 bases from V and 5 from J; bases not matched to a gene: 13. As DNA, the CDR3 is TGTGCCAGCACCCGCGCTGGGACAGAGCAATATGGCTACACCTTC. As protein: CASTRAGTEQYGYTF.

There are many counts of this clonotype. CDR3 in DNA: TGCGCCAGCAGCCCCCAAGGAGCGGGGGTAACCTACGAGCAGTACTTC. Protein sequence: CASSPQGAGVTYEQYF. The chain uses TRBV5-1 and TRBJ2-7, with 8 bases identical to TRBD2. This CDR3 spans 16 amino acids. Per the germline V gene, CDR1 is SGHRS and CDR2 is YFSETQ. After removal of 4 bases from V and 2 bases from J, the junction contained 11 bases not matched to a gene.

This clonotype was counted at least ten times. V is TRBV3-1 and J is TRBJ2-1; D is undetermined. This CDR3 has 13 residues. V lost 1 base and J 6 bases, leaving 7 bases between the germline ends. Germline CDR1 and CDR2: LGHDT and YNNKEL (reference sequence). The CDR3 region is CASSQAEGNEQFF. The DNA of the CDR3 is TGTGCCAGCAGCCAAGCCGAAGGCAATGAGCAGTTCTTC.

This clonotype has more than one count but fewer than ten. The chain has TRBV5-4 and TRBJ2-1; 7 bases are a match to TRBD2. The CDR3 totals 14 residues. Looked up from germline, CDR1 is SGHNT and CDR2 is YYREEE (reference sequence). V shed 7 bases, J shed 5 bases, and the junction held 9 bases outside the gene matches. CDR3 nucleotide sequence: TGTGCCAGCTCCCGGGAGGAACGAAACAATGAGCAGTTCTTC. This translates into CASSREERNNEQFF.

This clonotype occurred a few times. The V call is TRBV6-1, the J call TRBJ2-5, with 7 bases aligning to TRBD2. Germline trimming cut 6 bases from V and 4 bases from J; bases unmatched to any gene: 11. Germline V gene data show CDR1 as MNHNS and CDR2 as SASEGT. The CDR3 loop spans 15 amino acids. The CDR3 nucleotides are TGTGCCAGCAGAGGACACCAGGGAGGGGCAGAGACCCAGTACTTC. This encodes CASRGHQGGAETQYF.

The chain employs TRBV20-1 and TRBJ2-4; 7 positions match TRBD1. The CDR3 spans 17 residues. Germline CDR1 is DFQATT and CDR2 is SNEGSKA (reference sequence). Unmatched junction bases numbered 10, after V lost 1 base and J lost 1 base. The CDR3 region has the DNA TGCAGTGCTAGAGGCACGCCCAGGGGGACGGCCAAAAACATTCAGTACTTC. Translating gives CSARGTPRGTAKNIQYF.

This clonotype was seen a handful of times. The J gene is TRBJ2-5, the V gene TRBV6-1; D not resolved. Germline CDR1 and CDR2: MNHNS and SASEGT. Trimming stripped 3 bases from V and 7 bases from J, with 12 bases between. The CDR3 is made up of 13 amino acids. The CDR3 region has the DNA TGTGCCAGCAGTGACGACCGCTGGGCGACCCAGTACTTC. It yields the protein CASSDDRWATQYF.

V gene TRBV20-1 combines with J gene TRBJ2-7; no clear D gene. V shed 5 bases and J shed 2 bases, with 13 bases lying between them. The CDR3 has 13 amino acids. Germline lookup yields CDR1 DFQATT and CDR2 SNEGSKA (reference sequence). The CDR3 nucleotides are TGCAGTGCTTATAGAGTAGAAGCCTACGAGCAGTACTTC. Its protein is CSAYRVEAYEQYF.

This clonotype was counted many times. The chain recombines TRBV20-1 with TRBJ2-2, with D maybe TRBD2 (5 bases). CDR3 size: 13 residues. V was pared by 4 bases and J by 6 bases, with 12 bases between. Germline V CDR1 and CDR2: DFQATT, SNEGSKA (reference sequence). The CDR3 loop is CSATKLAAGELFF. In nucleotides, the CDR3 is TGCAGTGCTACAAAGCTAGCAGCCGGGGAGCTGTTTTTT.

CDR3 amino acids: CSVAGQGTDTQYF. CDR3 DNA: TGCAGCGTTGCGGGGCAGGGCACAGATACGCAGTATTTT. The chain combines TRBV29-1 with TRBJ2-3, with D possibly being TRBD1 or TRBD2 (5 bases each). Trimming shortened V by 4 bases and J by 1 base, and 9 bases separated the two germline ends. The CDR3 spans 13 residues. Looked up from germline, CDR1 is SQVTM and CDR2 is ANQGSEA.

This clonotype has more than one count but fewer than ten. The rearrangement uses TRBV6-5 and TRBJ1-5; TRBD1 aligns across 7 bases. The CDR3 is 14 amino acids. Trimming took 3 bases from V and 4 from J; bases not matched to a gene: 3. Per the germline V gene, CDR1 is MNHEY and CDR2 is SVGAGI. In DNA, the CDR3 is TGTGCCAGCAGTTATGACAGGGCAAATCAGCCCCAGCATTTT. This encodes CASSYDRANQPQHF.

This clonotype occurred many times. The V call is TRBV12-3 or TRBV12-4, the J call TRBJ1-1, with 8 nucleotides matching TRBD1. Trimming cost V 5 bases and J 0 bases; bases outside gene matches: 5. This CDR3 has 15 residues. This CDR3 reads CASSPQGGLNTEAFF. The CDR3 DNA reads as TGTGCCAGCAGTCCACAGGGGGGGTTGAACACTGAAGCTTTCTTT.

This clonotype was seen many times. The chain joins TRBV5-1 to TRBJ2-1; D perhaps matches TRBD2 (6 bases). CDR1 SGHRS and CDR2 YFSETQ come from the germline V gene. CDR3 length: 15 residues. Trimming stripped 0 bases from V and 4 bases from J, with 11 bases between. CDR3: CASSLGATRYNEQFF. CDR3 bases: TGCGCCAGCAGCTTGGGGGCGACTAGGTACAATGAGCAGTTCTTC.

About this clonotype itself: One base away lies a much larger clone, so this may be a sequencing read error. V is TRBV5-1 and J is TRBJ1-1; no clear D. The CDR3 consists of 14 residues. Germline V lookup: CDR1 SGHRS, CDR2 YFSETQ. CDR3 DNA sequence: TGCGCCAGCAGCCCGGACGGGATGAACACTGAAGCTTACTTT. Residues: CASSPDGMNTEAYF.

This clonotype was seen at least ten times. V gene TRBV5-1 combines with J gene TRBJ2-5; D is possibly TRBD1 or TRBD2 (6 bases each). Trimming removed 2 bases at V and 7 bases at J, with 21 bases between. CDR1 and CDR2 (germline): SGHRS, YFSETQ. The CDR3 totals 16 residues. CDR3 in amino acids: CASSLNSGERGGTQYF. In nucleotides, the CDR3 is TGCGCCAGCAGCTTAAATTCGGGGGAGAGAGGGGGGACCCAGTACTTC.

This rearrangement joins TRBV20-1 to TRBJ2-1; 8 nucleotides agree with TRBD1. This CDR3 has 12 amino acids. J lost 8 bases, V lost 6 bases, and 6 bases had no gene match. CDR1 is DFQATT, CDR2 SNEGSKA, per germline (reference sequence). CDR3 residues: CSALTQGDEQFF. CDR3 bases: TGCAGTGCACTTACACAGGGGGATGAGCAGTTCTTC.

The chain employs TRBV20-1 and TRBJ2-3, with D tentatively TRBD1 or TRBD2 (5 bases each). The CDR3 sequence is 15 residues long. From germline, CDR1 is DFQATT and CDR2 SNEGSKA (reference sequence). Trimming shortened V by 1 base and J by 6 bases, and 17 bases separated the two germline ends. CDR3 protein: CSARVGIMGEDTQYF. The CDR3 DNA reads as TGCAGTGCTAGAGTTGGCATTATGGGGGAGGATACGCAGTATTTT.

In this sample, this clonotype turned up many times. V and J are TRBV7-2 and TRBJ2-3; 12 bases agree with TRBD2. Germline-derived CDR1 and CDR2 are SGHTA and FQGNSA. The CDR3 is made up of 16 amino acids. J lost 3 bases, V lost 5 bases, and 6 bases had no gene match. The CDR3 nucleotides read TGTGCCAGCAGCGTGACTAGCGGGAGAATGACAGATACGCAGTATTTT. Its protein product is CASSVTSGRMTDTQYF.

There are a few counts of this clonotype. The rearrangement joins TRBV6-2 or TRBV6-3 to TRBJ2-7, with 7 positions matching TRBD2. This CDR3 region has 14 residues. Germline-derived CDR1 and CDR2 are MNHEY and SVGEGT. J gave up 3 bases and V 8 bases, and 10 bases lay outside the gene matches. The DNA for the CDR3 is TGTGCCAGCGTTTCGGGGGGAGCTCACTACGAGCAGTACTTC. It specifies CASVSGGAHYEQYF.

The CDR3 nucleotides are TGTGCCAGCAGCAGATGGACAGGGAGGGTCACTGAAGCTTTCTTT. This gives the protein CASSRWTGRVTEAFF. This rearrangement joins TRBV11-2 to TRBJ1-1; 8 nucleotides agree with TRBD1. This CDR3 spans 15 amino acids. Germline loops: CDR1 SGHAT, CDR2 FQNNGV. Unmatched junction bases numbered 9, after V lost 5 bases and J lost 4 bases.

This clonotype was counted a few times. The V call is TRBV7-3, the J call TRBJ2-1, with 11 bases identical to TRBD2. The CDR3 is 16 residues long. In germline, CDR1 is SGHTA, CDR2 FQGTGA. The ends lost 5 bases at V and 8 bases at J; junction bases unmatched: 11. This CDR3 reads CASSRTTSGSRHEQFF. For the CDR3, the DNA is TGTGCCAGCAGCAGGACCACTAGCGGGAGTAGGCATGAGCAGTTCTTC.

This clonotype was counted between two and nine times. The chain has TRBV20-1 and TRBJ1-4, with 7 bases lining up with TRBD1. V lost 0 bases and J lost 4; bases outside the gene matches: 11. CDR3 size: 17 residues. Germline V gene data show CDR1 as DFQATT and CDR2 as SNEGSKA (reference sequence). CDR3 residues: CSARDRGGTEHNEKLFF. The DNA for the CDR3 is TGCAGTGCTAGAGATCGGGGGGGGACAGAACATAATGAAAAACTGTTTTTT.

In its sample, this clonotype was seen many times. The chain recombines TRBV18 with TRBJ2-1; perhaps TRBD1 as D (5 bases). Trimming pared 2 bases from V and 1 base from J, leaving 9 bases between. CDR1 and CDR2 from the germline V gene are KGHSH and LQKENI. CDR3 length: 15 residues. The DNA for the CDR3 is TGTGCCAGCTCACCAATGACAGCGTCCTACAATGAGCAGTTCTTC. This encodes CASSPMTASYNEQFF.

This clonotype has a count of ten or more. This chain joins TRBV11-1 and TRBJ2-1, with D tentatively TRBD2 (6 bases). The CDR3 has 15 residues. The germline V gene has CDR1 SGHAT and CDR2 FQDESV (reference sequence). V was shortened by 5 bases and J by 4 bases, with 15 bases between the two germline ends. The CDR3 nucleotides are TGTGCCAGCAGCCACGGATTCGGACTATACAATGAGCAGTTCTTC. Translating gives CASSHGFGLYNEQFF.

This clonotype showed up just a few times. The chain carries TRBV5-1 and TRBJ1-2, with TRBD1 as a possible D gene (6 bases). The CDR3 is 15 amino acids. The V gene's germline CDR1 is SGHRS and CDR2 YFSETQ. The V and J ends lost 0 bases and 3 bases respectively, with 12 bases between them. The DNA of the CDR3 is TGCGCCAGCAGCTTGGGGCAGGGGATCGACTATGGCTACACCTTC. This gives the protein CASSLGQGIDYGYTF.

This sequence joins TRBV6-5 and TRBJ2-5; TRBD1 aligns across 8 bases. The CDR3 covers 13 residues. V shed 2 bases and J 13 bases; nucleotides not matched to a gene: 9. The germline V gene encodes CDR1 MNHEY and CDR2 SVGAGI. The DNA for the CDR3 is TGTGCCAGCAGTTACAGGTCGGACAGGGTCGGGTACTTC. Amino acids: CASSYRSDRVGYF.